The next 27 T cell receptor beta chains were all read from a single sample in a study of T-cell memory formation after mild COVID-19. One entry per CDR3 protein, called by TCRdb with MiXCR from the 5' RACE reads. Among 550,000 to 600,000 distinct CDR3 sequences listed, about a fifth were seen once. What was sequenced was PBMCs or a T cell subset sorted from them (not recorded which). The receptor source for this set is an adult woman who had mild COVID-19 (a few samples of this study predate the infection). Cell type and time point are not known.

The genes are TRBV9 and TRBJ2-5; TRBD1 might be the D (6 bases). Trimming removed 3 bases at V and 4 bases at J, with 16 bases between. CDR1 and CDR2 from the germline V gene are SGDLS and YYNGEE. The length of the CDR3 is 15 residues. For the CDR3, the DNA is TGTGCCAGCAGCGGGGCAACAGGGCAGGTAGAGACCCAGTACTTC. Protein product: CASSGATGQVETQYF.

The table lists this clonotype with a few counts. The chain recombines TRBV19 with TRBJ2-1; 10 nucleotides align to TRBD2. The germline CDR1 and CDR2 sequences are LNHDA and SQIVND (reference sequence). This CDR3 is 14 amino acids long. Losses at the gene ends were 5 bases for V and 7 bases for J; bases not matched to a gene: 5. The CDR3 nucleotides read TGTGCCAGTAGTCCTAGCGGGAGTACGAATGAGCAGTTCTTC. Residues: CASSPSGSTNEQFF.

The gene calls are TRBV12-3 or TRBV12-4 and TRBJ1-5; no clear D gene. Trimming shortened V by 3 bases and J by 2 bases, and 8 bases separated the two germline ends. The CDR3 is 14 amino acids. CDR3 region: CASSFHGGNQPQHF. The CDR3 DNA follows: TGTGCCAGCAGTTTTCACGGGGGCAATCAGCCCCAGCATTTT.

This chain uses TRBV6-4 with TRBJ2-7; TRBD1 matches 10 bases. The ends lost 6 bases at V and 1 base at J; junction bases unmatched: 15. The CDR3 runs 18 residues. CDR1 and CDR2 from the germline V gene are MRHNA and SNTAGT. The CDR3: CASRLGDRGPLVSYEQYF. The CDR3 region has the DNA TGTGCCAGCAGACTCGGGGACAGGGGTCCACTGGTTTCCTACGAGCAGTACTTC.

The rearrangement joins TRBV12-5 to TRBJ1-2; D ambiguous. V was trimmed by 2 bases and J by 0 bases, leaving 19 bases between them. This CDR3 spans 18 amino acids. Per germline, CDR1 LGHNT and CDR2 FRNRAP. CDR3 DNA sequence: TGTGCTAGTGGTTTGCTCCCGAGGACCCGGCGAGCTAACTATGGCTACACCTTC. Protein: CASGLLPRTRRANYGYTF.

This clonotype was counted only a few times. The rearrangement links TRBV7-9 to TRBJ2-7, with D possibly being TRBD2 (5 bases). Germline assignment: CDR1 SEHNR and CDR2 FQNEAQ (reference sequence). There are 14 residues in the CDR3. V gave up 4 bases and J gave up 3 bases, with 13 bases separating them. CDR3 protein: CASSSQRLGYEQYF. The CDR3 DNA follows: TGTGCCAGCAGCTCCCAGCGGCTGGGCTACGAGCAGTACTTC.

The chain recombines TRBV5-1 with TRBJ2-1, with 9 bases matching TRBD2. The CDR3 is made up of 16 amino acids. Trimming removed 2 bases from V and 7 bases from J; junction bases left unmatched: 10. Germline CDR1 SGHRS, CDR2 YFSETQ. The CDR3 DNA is TGCGCCAGCAGCTTACTAGTGGCTAGCGGGGCAAATGAGCAGTTCTTC. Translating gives CASSLLVASGANEQFF.

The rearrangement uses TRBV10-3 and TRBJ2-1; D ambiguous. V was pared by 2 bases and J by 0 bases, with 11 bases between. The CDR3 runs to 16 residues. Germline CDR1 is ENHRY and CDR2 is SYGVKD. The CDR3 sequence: CAISEGVQGSYNEQFF. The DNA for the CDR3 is TGTGCCATCAGTGAGGGGGTCCAAGGCTCCTACAATGAGCAGTTCTTC.

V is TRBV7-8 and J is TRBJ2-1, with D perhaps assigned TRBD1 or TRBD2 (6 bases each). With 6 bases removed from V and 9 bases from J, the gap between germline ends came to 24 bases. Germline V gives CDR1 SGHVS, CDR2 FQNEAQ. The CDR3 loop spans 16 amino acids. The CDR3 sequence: CASRPPPGHRRGEQFF. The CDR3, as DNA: TGTGCCAGCAGACCCCCCCCGGGACACCGGAGGGGTGAGCAGTTCTTC.

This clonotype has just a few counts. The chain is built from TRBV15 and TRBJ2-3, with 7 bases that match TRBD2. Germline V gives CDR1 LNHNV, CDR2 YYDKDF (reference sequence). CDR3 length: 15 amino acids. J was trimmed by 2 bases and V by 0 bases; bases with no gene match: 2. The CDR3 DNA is TGTGCCACCAGCAGAGAGACTAGCTCCACAGATACGCAGTATTTT. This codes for CATSRETSSTDTQYF.

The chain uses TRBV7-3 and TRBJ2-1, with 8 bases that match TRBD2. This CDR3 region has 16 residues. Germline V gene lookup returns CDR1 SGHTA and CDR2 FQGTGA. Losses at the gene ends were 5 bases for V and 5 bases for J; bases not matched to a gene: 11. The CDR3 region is CASSLLAGSSHNEQFF. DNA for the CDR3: TGTGCCAGCAGCCTCTTAGCGGGAAGCTCTCACAATGAGCAGTTCTTC.

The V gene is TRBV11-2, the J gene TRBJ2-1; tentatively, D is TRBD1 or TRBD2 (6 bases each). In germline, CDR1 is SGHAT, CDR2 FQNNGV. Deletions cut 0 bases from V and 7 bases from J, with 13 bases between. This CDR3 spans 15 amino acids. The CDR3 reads CASSLDGTGRNEQFF. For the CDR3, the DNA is TGTGCCAGCAGCTTAGATGGTACAGGGAGGAATGAGCAGTTCTTC.

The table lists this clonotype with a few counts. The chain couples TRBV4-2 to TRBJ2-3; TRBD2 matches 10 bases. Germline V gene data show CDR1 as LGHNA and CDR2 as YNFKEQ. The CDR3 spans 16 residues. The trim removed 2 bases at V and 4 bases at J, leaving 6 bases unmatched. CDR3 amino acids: CASSQYWLAGADTQYF. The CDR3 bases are TGTGCCAGCAGCCAATACTGGCTAGCGGGGGCAGATACGCAGTATTTT.

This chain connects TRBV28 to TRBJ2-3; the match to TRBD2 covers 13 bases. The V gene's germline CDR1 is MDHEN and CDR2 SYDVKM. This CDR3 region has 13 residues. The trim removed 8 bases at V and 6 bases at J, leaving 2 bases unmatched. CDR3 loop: CASRTSGGDTQYF. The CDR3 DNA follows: TGTGCCAGCCGGACTAGCGGGGGTGATACGCAGTATTTT.

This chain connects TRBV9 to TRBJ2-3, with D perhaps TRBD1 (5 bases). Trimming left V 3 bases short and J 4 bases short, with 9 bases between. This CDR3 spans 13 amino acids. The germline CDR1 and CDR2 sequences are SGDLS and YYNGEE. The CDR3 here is CASSDAGSDTQYF. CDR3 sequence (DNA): TGTGCCAGCAGCGACGCAGGGTCAGATACGCAGTATTTT.

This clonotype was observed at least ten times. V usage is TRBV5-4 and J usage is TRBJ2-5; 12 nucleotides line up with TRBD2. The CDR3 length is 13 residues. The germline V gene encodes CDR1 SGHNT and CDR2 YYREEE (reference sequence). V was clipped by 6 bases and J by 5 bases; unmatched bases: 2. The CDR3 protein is CASTTSGSETQYF. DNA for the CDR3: TGTGCCAGCACGACTAGCGGGAGTGAGACCCAGTACTTC.

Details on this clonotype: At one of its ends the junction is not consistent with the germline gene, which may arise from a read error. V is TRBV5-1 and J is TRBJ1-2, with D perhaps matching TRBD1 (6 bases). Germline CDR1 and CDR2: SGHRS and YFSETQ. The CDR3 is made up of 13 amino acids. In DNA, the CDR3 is TGCACCAGCAGATCCGGACAGTCGGATGGCTACACCTTC. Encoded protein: CTSRSGQSDGYTF.

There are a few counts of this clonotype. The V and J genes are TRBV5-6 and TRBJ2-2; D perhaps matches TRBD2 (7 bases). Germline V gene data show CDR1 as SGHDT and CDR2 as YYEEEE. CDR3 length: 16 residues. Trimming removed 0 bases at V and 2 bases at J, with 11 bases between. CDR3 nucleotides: TGTGCCAGCAGCTTGGTCGGGGGGCATAACACCGGGGAGCTGTTTTTT. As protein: CASSLVGGHNTGELFF.

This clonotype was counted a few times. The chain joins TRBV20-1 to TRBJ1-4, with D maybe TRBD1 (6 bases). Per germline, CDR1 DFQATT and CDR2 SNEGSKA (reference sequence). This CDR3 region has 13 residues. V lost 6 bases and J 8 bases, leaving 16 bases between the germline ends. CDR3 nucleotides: TGCAGTGCCCCACGGCAGGGGCACGAAAAACTGTTTTTT. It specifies CSAPRQGHEKLFF.

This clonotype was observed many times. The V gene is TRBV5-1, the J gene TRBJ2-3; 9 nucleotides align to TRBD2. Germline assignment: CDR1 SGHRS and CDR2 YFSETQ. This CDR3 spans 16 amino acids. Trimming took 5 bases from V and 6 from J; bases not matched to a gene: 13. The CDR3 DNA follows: TGCGCCAGCAGGCCGTCAGCGGGGGGTGCCGGGGATACGCAGTATTTT. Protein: CASRPSAGGAGDTQYF. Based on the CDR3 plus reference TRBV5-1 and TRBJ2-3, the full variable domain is KAGVTQTPRYLIKTRGQQVTLSCSPISGHRSVSWYQQTPGQGLQFLFEYFSETQRNKGNFPGRFSGRQFSNSRSEMNVSTLELGDSALYLCASRPSAGGAGDTQYFGPGTRLTVL.

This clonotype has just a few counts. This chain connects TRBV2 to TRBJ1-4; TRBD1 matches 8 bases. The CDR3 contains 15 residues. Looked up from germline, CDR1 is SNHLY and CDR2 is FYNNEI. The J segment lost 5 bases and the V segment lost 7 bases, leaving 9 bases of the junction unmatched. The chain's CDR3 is CASMLGQDGNEKLFF. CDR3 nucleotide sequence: TGTGCCAGCATGTTGGGACAGGACGGGAATGAAAAACTGTTTTTT.

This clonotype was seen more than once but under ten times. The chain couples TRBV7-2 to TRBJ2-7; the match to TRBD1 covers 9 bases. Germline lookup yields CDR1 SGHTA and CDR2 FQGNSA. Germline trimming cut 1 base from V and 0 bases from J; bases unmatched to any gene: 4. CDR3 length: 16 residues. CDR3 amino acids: CASSLGSDRGSYEQYF. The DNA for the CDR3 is TGTGCCAGCAGCTTAGGGTCGGACAGGGGCTCCTACGAGCAGTACTTC.

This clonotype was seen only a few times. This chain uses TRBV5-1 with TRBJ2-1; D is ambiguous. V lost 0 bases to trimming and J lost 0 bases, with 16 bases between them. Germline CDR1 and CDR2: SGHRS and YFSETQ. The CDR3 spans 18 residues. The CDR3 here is CASSLAVSEYSSYNEQFF. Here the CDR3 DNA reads TGCGCCAGCAGCTTGGCTGTCAGTGAATACTCCTCCTACAATGAGCAGTTCTTC.

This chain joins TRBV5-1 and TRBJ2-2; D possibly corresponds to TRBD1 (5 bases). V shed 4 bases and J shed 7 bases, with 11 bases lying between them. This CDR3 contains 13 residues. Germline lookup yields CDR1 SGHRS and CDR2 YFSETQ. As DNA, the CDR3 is TGCGCCAGCAGCATGACAGTAAACGGGGAGCTGTTTTTT. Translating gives CASSMTVNGELFF.

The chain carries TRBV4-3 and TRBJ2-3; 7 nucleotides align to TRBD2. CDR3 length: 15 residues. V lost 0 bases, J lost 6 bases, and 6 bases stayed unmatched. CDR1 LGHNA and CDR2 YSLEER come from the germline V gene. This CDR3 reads CASSQDWNGRDTQYF. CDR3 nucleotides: TGCGCCAGCAGCCAAGATTGGAACGGGAGGGATACGCAGTATTTT.

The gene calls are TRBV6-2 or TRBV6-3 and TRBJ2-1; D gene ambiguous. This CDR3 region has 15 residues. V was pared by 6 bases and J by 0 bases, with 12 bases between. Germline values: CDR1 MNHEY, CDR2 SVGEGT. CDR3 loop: CASSRRMSSYNEQFF. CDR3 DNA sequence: TGTGCCAGCAGCCGACGTATGAGCTCCTACAATGAGCAGTTCTTC.

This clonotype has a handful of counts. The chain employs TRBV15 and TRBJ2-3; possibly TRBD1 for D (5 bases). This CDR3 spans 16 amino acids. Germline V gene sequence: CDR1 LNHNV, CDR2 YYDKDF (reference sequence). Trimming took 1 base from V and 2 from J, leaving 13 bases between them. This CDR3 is CATSRVGQGVTDTQYF. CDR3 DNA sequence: TGTGCCACCAGCAGAGTCGGGCAGGGCGTCACAGATACGCAGTATTTT.